A selection of T cell receptor beta chains follows, all from one sample in a study of T cell changes during pregnancy in multiple sclerosis. The data were produced by immunoSEQ multiplex PCR, yet TCRdb's version contains in-frame clones alone and is incomplete. Seen here are approximately 90,000 clones, approximately 93% observed once, and the top ten hold more than 2%. The material was peripheral blood, obtained in the first trimester of pregnancy. Source of these receptors: a female donor with multiple sclerosis, enrolled in a pregnancy study. Each CDR3 is given with its conserved first and last residue. D genes are given only for firm matches. Clone sizes are given selectively: once, few, many, or a class where the clone is expanded.

13 | TRBJ1-2 | NA | NA | TRBV7-6 | TGTGCCAGCAGCTATGACAGGTCGGATGGCTACACCTTC | CASSYDRSDGYTF
15 | TRBJ2-7 | NA | NA | TRBV14 | TGTGCCAGCAGCCCCCGACTAACCGGAGCCTACGAGCAGTACTTC | CASSPRLTGAYEQYF
21 | TRBJ2-6 | NA | TRBD1 | TRBV15 | TGTGCCACCAGCAGGGATAGACGAGGGACAGGGGGCTGGGGGGGGGCCAACGTCCTGACTTTC | CATSRDRRGTGGWGGANVLTF
16 | TRBJ2-1 | NA | NA | TRBV5-4 | TGTGCCAGCAGCTTAACTGTCTCGAGCTCCTACAATGAGCAGTTCTTC | CASSLTVSSSYNEQFF
14 | TRBJ1-1 | NA | NA | TRBV4-3 | TGCGCCAGCAGCCAAGACCCGGGGAACACTGAAGCTTTCTTT | CASSQDPGNTEAFF
11 | TRBJ2-7 | NA | NA | TRBV11-3 | TGTGCCAGCAGCTCTTCCTACGAGCAGTACTTC | CASSSSYEQYF
15 | TRBJ2-5 | NA | NA | TRBV5-1 | TGCGCCAGCAGCCAGGAGGGCGGGTTGGGGGAGACCCAGTACTTC | CASSQEGGLGETQYF
14 | TRBJ1-1 | NA | NA | TRBV4-2 | TGTGCCAGCAGCCAAGGACCGGGGGGGACTGAAGCTTTCTTT | CASSQGPGGTEAFF
16 | TRBJ2-1 | NA | NA | TRBV27 | TGTGCCAGCAGTTTACTCTCCGGGACTGCCTACAATGAGCAGTTCTTC | CASSLLSGTAYNEQFF
12 | TRBJ2-1 | NA | NA | TRBV5-4 | TGTGCCAGCAGCCCCAGCTACAATGAGCAGTTCTTC | CASSPSYNEQFF
16 | TRBJ2-3 | NA | NA | TRBV10-3 | TGTGCCATCAGTGCACAGGGGACTCCTAGCACAGATACGCAGTATTTT | CAISAQGTPSTDTQYF
14 | TRBJ1-1 | NA | TRBD1 | TRBV5-4 | TGTGCCAGCAGCTTGGACAGGGGGAACACTGAAGCTTTCTTT | CASSLDRGNTEAFF
14 | TRBJ2-1 | NA | TRBD1 | TRBV6-5 | TGTGCCAGCAGTTGGGACAGGGCTTTCAATGAGCAGTTCTTC | CASSWDRAFNEQFF
15 | TRBJ2-7 | NA | NA | TRBV14 | TGTGCCAGCAGCCAAGGGGGGAAGGACTACTACGAGCAGTACTTC | CASSQGGKDYYEQYF
14 | TRBJ2-7 | once | NA | TRBV9 | TGTGCCAGCAGCGTACAGGGCCATGGGTACGAGCAGTACTTC | CASSVQGHGYEQYF
14 | TRBJ2-4 | NA | TRBD1 | TRBV11-3 | TGTGCCAGCAGCTCCCGACAGGGGCAAAACATTCAGTACTTC | CASSSRQGQNIQYF
13 | TRBJ2-5 | NA | NA | TRBV11-3 | TGTGCCAGCAGCCCCGGGTTCAGAGAGACCCAGTACTTC | CASSPGFRETQYF
13 | TRBJ1-4 | NA | TRBD1 | TRBV19 | TGTGCCACCCAGGACAGGGTTGTTGAAAAACTGTTTTTT | CATQDRVVEKLFF
16 | TRBJ2-3 | NA | NA | TRBV11-2 | TGTGCCAGCGGTAGCGTGAAGGGGGGGCGTAGAGATACGCAGTATTTT | CASGSVKGGRRDTQYF
18 | TRBJ2-2 | NA | TRBD1 | TRBV19 | TGTGCCAGTAACGTTGGGCAGGGGGCTAGTGGTATGCCCGGGGAGCTGTTTTTT | CASNVGQGASGMPGELFF
16 | TRBJ2-5 | NA | TRBD2 | TRBV4-3 | TGCGCCAGCAGCCAAGGGACTAGCGGGGGGGGTGAGACCCAGTACTTC | CASSQGTSGGGETQYF
13 | TRBJ1-1 | NA | NA | TRBV7-3 | TGTGCCAGCGCTAGAGAGATGAACACTGAAGCTTTCTTT | CASAREMNTEAFF
14 | TRBJ1-5 | NA | NA | TRBV28 | TGTGCCAGCAGTTTCTCAGAGGCAAATCAGCCCCAGCATTTT | CASSFSEANQPQHF
16 | TRBJ2-7 | NA | TRBD1 | TRBV19 | TGTGCCAGTAGTATAGACTCGACAGGGGGGGCCTACGAGCAGTACTTC | CASSIDSTGGAYEQYF
16 | TRBJ2-5 | NA | TRBD1 | TRBV6-5 | TGTGCCAGCAGTTACCGGGACAGGATGTACCAAGAGACCCAGTACTTC | CASSYRDRMYQETQYF
14 | TRBJ1-1 | NA | NA | TRBV6-5 | TGTGCCAGCAGTTCCAGGGGTGACGACACTGAAGCTTTCTTT | CASSSRGDDTEAFF
12 | TRBJ1-6 | NA | NA | TRBV27 | TGTGCCAGCAGCTTTCGTAATTCACCCCTCCACTTT | CASSFRNSPLHF
13 | TRBJ1-1 | once | NA | TRBV6-6 | TGTGCCAGCAGCCAGTTCTCAGACACTGAAGCTTTCTTT | CASSQFSDTEAFF
15 | TRBJ2-2 | NA | NA | TRBV5-1 | TGCGCCAGCAGCTTGGGCGGCCCCCGAGCCGGGGAGCTGTTTTTT | CASSLGGPRAGELFF
19 | TRBJ2-2 | NA | TRBD2 | TRBV6-8 | TGTGCCAGCCCCTCTTTACTAGCGGGAGGGCAATGGGACACCGGGGAGCTGTTTTTT | CASPSLLAGGQWDTGELFF
13 | TRBJ1-2 | NA | NA | TRBV4-1 | TGCGCCAGCAGCCAAACGGGGGGGGCGGGCTACACCTTC | CASSQTGGAGYTF
15 | TRBJ1-1 | NA | NA | TRBV11-1 | TGTGCCAGCAGCTTAAGAGCAAAACTGAACACTGAAGCTTTCTTT | CASSLRAKLNTEAFF
13 | TRBJ1-2 | once | NA | TRBV7-2 | TGTGCCAGCAGCCCCAGGGAAAACTATGGCTACACCTTC | CASSPRENYGYTF